Each of the 3 T cell receptor beta chains below was sequenced from the same sample in a study of cytomegalovirus exposure and HLA in healthy donors. This PCR relied on a set of 60 Vbeta primers and 13 Jbeta primers. Sequencing used immunoSEQ multiplex PCR; TCRdb keeps in-frame clones, though not all of them. The table includes fewer than 250,000 clones, 80% to 90% detected once. Sequenced: PBMCs. The receptors come from a man between 25 and 39 years old in good health and CMV-seronegative.

V usage is TRBV6-6 and J usage is TRBJ2-7; 9 nucleotides line up with TRBD1. With V trimmed by 2 bases and J by 3 bases, 8 bases remained unmatched. There are 16 residues in the CDR3. Germline assignment: CDR1 MNHNY and CDR2 SVGAGI (reference sequence). CDR3 nucleotides: TGTGCCAGCAGTTACCTTAGGGACAGGGTAGACTACGAGCAGTACTTC. Encoded protein: CASSYLRDRVDYEQYF.

The CDR3 coding sequence is TGTGCCAGCAGCCTCACGACAGGGGCGGCATACGAGCAGTACTTC. It is translated as CASSLTTGAAYEQYF. The chain combines TRBV14 with TRBJ2-7; 8 bases align to TRBD1. The CDR3 runs to 15 residues. Germline CDR1 SGHDN, CDR2 FVKESK. V was pared by 4 bases and J by 4 bases, with 9 bases of the junction left unmatched.

The rearrangement uses TRBV5-4 and TRBJ2-3, with TRBD2 matching over 9 bases. V was clipped by 5 bases and J by 0 bases; unmatched bases: 7. CDR3 size: 16 residues. The germline CDR1 and CDR2 sequences are SGHNT and YYREEE (reference sequence). The CDR3 DNA reads TGTGCCAGCAGTGCGGGGGGGCCGGGTAGCACAGATACGCAGTATTTT. Protein product: CASSAGGPGSTDTQYF.